This T cell receptor beta chain is drawn from a study of cytomegalovirus exposure and HLA in healthy donors. Study context: A preliminary data release comprised tens of millions of unique TCRs obtained from HLA-typed donors.

As concerns this clone: No antigen is known for it. The junction does not match germline at one end; this may be a read error.

Overall study results and limits: For TCR beta chains, V- and J-gene trimming was later linked to a missense DCLRE1C variant.

Each donor was healthy, and each was a bone marrow donor. At collection, donors were nominally healthy, but unrecorded immune exposures were probable. 60 Vbeta and 13 Jbeta primers were used in PCR. Libraries were prepared by immunoSEQ multiplex PCR; TCRdb keeps only in-frame clonotypes and omits some of them. The sample has 200,000 to 250,000 clones; over 65% are singletons. This TCR derives from a woman in her 30s in good health and CMV-seronegative. Material: PBMCs.

The CDR3 loop reads CSVDAGPRGLSGANVPTF. In DNA form, the CDR3 reads TGCAGCGTTGATGCCGGCCCGCGGGGGCTTTCTGGGGCCAACGTCCCGACTTTC. The genes are TRBV29-1 and TRBJ2-6; weak D call: TRBD2 (7 bases). Germline V gene lookup returns CDR1 SQVTM and CDR2 ANQGSEA. The CDR3 is 18 amino acids.